The text below deals with one T cell receptor (beta chain). CD8+ and CD4+ blood T cells underwent TCR beta sequencing. This entry belongs to a study of CD8 T cells in Susac syndrome. The germline gives CDR1 SEHNR, CDR2 FQNEAQ (reference sequence). The CDR3 runs 15 residues. The V and J ends lost 4 bases and 3 bases respectively, with 16 bases between them. Random hexamers were used to reverse transcribe roughly 0.45 to 1 ug of RNA. The TCR beta CDR3 was amplified by immunoSEQ multiplex PCR across 54 Vbeta, 13 Jbeta. MiXCR, run by TCRdb on the immunoSEQ multiplex PCR reads, gives a single entry per CDR3 protein. The data show around 220,000 distinct CDR3 sequences, with 80% to 95% seen just once and about 0.12% held by the top ten.

This receptor was taken from a human donor with multiple sclerosis. The genes are TRBV7-9 and TRBJ2-7; D is possibly TRBD1 or TRBD2 (5 bases each). The sequenced material came from CD8+ T cells from PBMCs. This CDR3 is CASSSTLGPFYEQYF. CDR3 nucleotide sequence: TGTGCCAGCAGCTCTACCCTGGGACCCTTCTACGAGCAGTACTTC.